Sequencing of this T cell receptor beta chain was carried out in a study of cytomegalovirus exposure and HLA in healthy donors. Findings of the study overall: Productive rates of about 87% or about 30% were seen for most TCR beta V segments in an earlier analysis.

Regarding this clone: Its antigen is as yet unknown.

Amplification used 60 Vbeta primers and 13 Jbeta primers. Measured with immunoSEQ multiplex PCR; TCRdb has only the in-frame clones, and not every one. The sample holds about 100,000 clones, 70% to 85% seen once. V was clipped by 6 bases and J by 5 bases; unmatched bases: 17. The CDR3 contains 17 residues. In germline, CDR1 is SGHDN, CDR2 FVKESK. The V gene is TRBV14, the J gene TRBJ2-5; 8 bases fit TRBD2. The source of this sequence is a woman aged 40 to 55 in good health and CMV-seronegative. The sample consisted of PBMCs. This CDR3 is CASSPPGGTLEEETQYF. The DNA of the CDR3 is TGTGCCAGCAGTCCTCCGGGGGGGACACTGGAGGAGGAGACCCAGTACTTC.